This record looks at one TCR beta chain sequence and its context. This specimen comes from a study of blood T cell repertoires in COVID-19. At the level of the study: The United States, Italy and Spain provided the acute and convalescent COVID-19 samples. T cells, B-cell-depleted T cells, or PBMCs supplied cDNA or gDNA.

Trimming took 1 base from V and 7 from J; bases not matched to a gene: 4. The CDR3 is 15 residues long. Germline lookup yields CDR1 MGHRA and CDR2 YSYEKL. Original analysis: Researchers report that nucleated cell counts were estimated from reference gene primer amplification. TCRdb's copy holds only in-frame clones and misses some; the assay was immunoSEQ multiplex PCR. V, J and clone size are those of that table, while D and trimming were read from the DNA. The data contain approximately 260,000 clones, approximately 86% of them seen just once; the ten biggest clones take up roughly 3.1%. All enrollees were roughly 18 to 100 years old and from around 25 US areas.

V gene TRBV4-1 combines with J gene TRBJ2-5; 12 nucleotides line up with TRBD2. Source material: PBMCs or T cells enriched from blood (not recorded which). This receptor was taken from a woman aged 40 to 50 with acute COVID-19. Here the CDR3 reads CASSQGLAGVGTQYF. The CDR3 nucleotides are TGCGCCAGCAGCCAAGGACTAGCGGGGGTCGGGACCCAGTACTTC.